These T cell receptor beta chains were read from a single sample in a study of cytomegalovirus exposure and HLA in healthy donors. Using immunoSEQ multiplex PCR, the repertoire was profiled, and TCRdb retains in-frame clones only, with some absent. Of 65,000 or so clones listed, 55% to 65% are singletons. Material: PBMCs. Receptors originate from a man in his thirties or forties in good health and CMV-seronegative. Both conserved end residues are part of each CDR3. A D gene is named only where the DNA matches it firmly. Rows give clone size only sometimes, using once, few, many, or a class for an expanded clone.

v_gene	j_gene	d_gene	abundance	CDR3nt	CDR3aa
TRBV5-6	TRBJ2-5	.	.	TGTGCCAGCAGCTTGGATTCAGCGATGGAGACCCAGTACTTC	CASSLDSAMETQYF
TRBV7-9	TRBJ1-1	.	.	TGTGCCTGGGGCGGGGGTCCCGGGGCGAACACTGAAGCTTTCTTT	CAWGGGPGANTEAFF
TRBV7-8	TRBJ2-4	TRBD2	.	TGTGCCAGCAGCTTAGGCGGGGGGAGCGTCATTCAGTACTTC	CASSLGGGSVIQYF
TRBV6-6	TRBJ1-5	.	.	TGTGCCAGCAGTTACTCGAGCGGCAGATACTATCAGCCCCAGCATTTT	CASSYSSGRYYQPQHF
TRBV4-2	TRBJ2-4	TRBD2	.	TGTGCCAGCAGCCAAGAGTCGGGACTAGCGGGGGGACTAGCCAAAAACATTCAGTACTTC	CASSQESGLAGGLAKNIQYF
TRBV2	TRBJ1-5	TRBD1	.	TGTGCCAGCAGGGGACAGGAGATGGGTCAGCCCCAGCATTTT	CASRGQEMGQPQHF
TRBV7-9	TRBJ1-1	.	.	TGTGCCAGCAAGTCTGCGTGGGGAGTTGACACTGAAGCTTTCTTT	CASKSAWGVDTEAFF
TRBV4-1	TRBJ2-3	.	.	TGCGCCAGCAGCCAAGACCTTCTATCCGGGTGGATAACAGATACGCAGTATTTT	CASSQDLLSGWITDTQYF
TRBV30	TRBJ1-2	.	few	TGTGCCTGGAGCGACGCCGGAGCCAGGGACTACACCTTC	CAWSDAGARDYTF
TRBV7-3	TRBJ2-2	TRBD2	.	TGTGCCAGCAGCCGCCCGAGCGGGGGTGTCGGGGAGCTGTTTTTT	CASSRPSGGVGELFF
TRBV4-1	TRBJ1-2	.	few	TGCGCCAGCAGCCCACAGGCCCCTGCAGGGGCTTGGGGCTACACCTTC	CASSPQAPAGAWGYTF
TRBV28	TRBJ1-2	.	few	TGTGCCACCGGCGGGGGGTTAGTAGGCGGCTACACTTTC	CATGGGLVGGYTF
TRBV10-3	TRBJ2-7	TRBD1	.	TGTGCCATCAGTGATCACAACCGGGACAGTTCCTACGAGCAGTACTTC	CAISDHNRDSSYEQYF
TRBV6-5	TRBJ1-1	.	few	TGTGCCAGCACTACAGGGAACACTGAAGCTTTCTTT	CASTTGNTEAFF
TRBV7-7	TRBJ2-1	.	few	TGTGCCAGCAGCTTAGGGGAGTCGAGTGAGCAGTTCTTC	CASSLGESSEQFF
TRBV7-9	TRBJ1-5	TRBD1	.	TGTGCCAGCAGCTTGGGACAGGGGGCTAGCAATCAGCCCCAGCATTTT	CASSLGQGASNQPQHF
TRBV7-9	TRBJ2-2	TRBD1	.	TGTGCCAGCAGCCGCCGGACAGGGATCACCGGGGAGCTGTTTTTT	CASSRRTGITGELFF
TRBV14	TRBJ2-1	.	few	TGTGCCAGCAGCCAAGTTTCGGGGAACAATGAGCAGTTCTTC	CASSQVSGNNEQFF
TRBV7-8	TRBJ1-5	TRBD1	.	TGTGCCAGCAGCTTGGAGACAGGGTGGAGCAATCAGCCCCAGCATTTT	CASSLETGWSNQPQHF
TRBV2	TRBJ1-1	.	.	TGTGCCAGCAGGGGGAACAGGGAAATCACTGAAGCTTTCTTT	CASRGNREITEAFF
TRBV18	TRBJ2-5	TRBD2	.	TGTGCCAGCTCACTTGCTAGCGGCCAAGAGACCCAGTACTTC	CASSLASGQETQYF
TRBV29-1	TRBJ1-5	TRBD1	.	TGCAGCGTAGGACAGGGAAATCAGCCCCAGCATTTT	CSVGQGNQPQHF
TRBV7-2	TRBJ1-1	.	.	TGTGCCAGCAGCTTCCAGACAGGAGGCACTGAAGCTTTCTTT	CASSFQTGGTEAFF
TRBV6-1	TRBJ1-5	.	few	TGTGCCAGCAATCCCGGAGGACGGAATCAGCCCCAGCATTTT	CASNPGGRNQPQHF
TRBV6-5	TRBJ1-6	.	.	TGTGCCAGCAGTTTCCGACCAGACAGCAAATCACCCCTCCACTTT	CASSFRPDSKSPLHF
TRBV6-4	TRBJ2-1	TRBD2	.	TGTGCCAGCTTCAGAGCGGGGGGTCGCAGGGGAGAGCAGTTCTTC	CASFRAGGRRGEQFF
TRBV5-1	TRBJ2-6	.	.	TGCGCCAGCAGCTTAGTTGTAGGCCTAGCTGCTGGGGCCAACGTCCTGACTTTC	CASSLVVGLAAGANVLTF
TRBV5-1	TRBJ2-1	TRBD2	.	TGCGCCAGCAGCTTGGGCGAGCTAGGGAGGGACCGATTCTACAATGAGCAGTTCTTC	CASSLGELGRDRFYNEQFF
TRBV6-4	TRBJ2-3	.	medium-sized	TGTGCCAGCAGTGACTCGGCAGGGACTAGCACAGATACGCAGTATTTT	CASSDSAGTSTDTQYF
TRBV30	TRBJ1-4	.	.	TGTGCCTGGAAAAACAGGGCCACTAATGAAAAACTGTTTTTT	CAWKNRATNEKLFF
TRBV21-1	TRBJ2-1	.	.	TGTGCCAGCAGCAAAAGATATACAGGGGGACACAATGAGCAGTTCTTC	CASSKRYTGGHNEQFF
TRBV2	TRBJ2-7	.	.	TGTGCCAGCAGTGGGACATCCTTCACCTACGAGCAGTACTTC	CASSGTSFTYEQYF
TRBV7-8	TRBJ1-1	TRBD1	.	TGTGCCAGCAGCAGGGGGGGGACAGGGAGTTTCACTGAAGCTTTCTTT	CASSRGGTGSFTEAFF
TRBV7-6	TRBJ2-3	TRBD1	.	TGTGCCAGCTCCGACAGGGCCCGGGATACGCAGTATTTT	CASSDRARDTQYF
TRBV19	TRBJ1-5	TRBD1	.	TGTGCCAGTAGTCCCCAGCCGATACAGGGGAGGAATAGCAATCAGCCCCAGCATTTT	CASSPQPIQGRNSNQPQHF
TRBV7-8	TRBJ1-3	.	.	TGTGCCAGCAGCGGACAGAGATCCTCTGGAAACACCATATATTTT	CASSGQRSSGNTIYF
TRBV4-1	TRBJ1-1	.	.	TGCGCCAGCAGCCAAGATCAGGCTAGCAGGGAAGCTTTCTTT	CASSQDQASREAFF
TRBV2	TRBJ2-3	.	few	TGTGCCAGCAGTGAGGGCCCCGGACTAAGAAAAGATACGCAGTATTTT	CASSEGPGLRKDTQYF
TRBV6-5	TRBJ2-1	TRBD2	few	TGTGCCAGCAGCCAGGGACTAGCGTTGAACAATGAGCAGTTCTTC	CASSQGLALNNEQFF
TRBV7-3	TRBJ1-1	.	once	TGTGCCAGCAGCTTAGGGCCCACGAACACTGAAGCTTTCTTT	CASSLGPTNTEAFF
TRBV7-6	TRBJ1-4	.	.	TGTGCCAGCAGCTTCAGGGCGGGGGGCTACGAAAAACTGTTTTTT	CASSFRAGGYEKLFF
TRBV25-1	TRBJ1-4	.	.	TGTGCCAGCAGTGAATCGGGAGGAACTAATGAAAAACTGTTTTTT	CASSESGGTNEKLFF
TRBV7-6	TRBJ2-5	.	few	TGTGCCAGCAGCTTTAACAGACAAGAGACCCAGTACTTC	CASSFNRQETQYF
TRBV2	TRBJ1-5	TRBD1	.	TGTGCCAGCAGTAGGGGACAGACCGGCAATCAGCCCCAGCATTTT	CASSRGQTGNQPQHF
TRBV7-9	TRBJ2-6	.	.	TGTGCCAGCAGCCTCGGGGGGCCTTCTGGGGCCAACGTCCTGACTTTC	CASSLGGPSGANVLTF
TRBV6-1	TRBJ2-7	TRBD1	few	TGTGCCAGCAGTGATGGATTACAGGGGTCCTACGAGCAGTACTTC	CASSDGLQGSYEQYF
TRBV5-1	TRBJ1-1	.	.	TGCGCCAGCAGCTTGATAGTGAACACTGAAGCTTTCTTT	CASSLIVNTEAFF
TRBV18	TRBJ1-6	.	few	TGTGCCAGCTCACCAGCGGGGGCTGGTGGACCCCTCCACTTT	CASSPAGAGGPLHF
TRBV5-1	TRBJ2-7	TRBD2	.	TGCGCCAGCAGCTCTAGCGGGGGGGACTACGAGCAGTACTTC	CASSSSGGDYEQYF
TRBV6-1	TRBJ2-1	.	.	TGTGCCACCTCCGGCCCCGCAAAGCGGTTCTTC	CATSGPAKRFF
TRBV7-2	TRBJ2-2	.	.	TGTGCCAGCAGCAGGCGGGGTGGGGTGGGGGAGCTGTTTTTT	CASSRRGGVGELFF
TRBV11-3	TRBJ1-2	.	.	TGTGCCAGCAGCTTAACCCCAACAGGGAGCGGCTACACCTTC	CASSLTPTGSGYTF
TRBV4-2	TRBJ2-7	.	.	TGTGCCAGCAGCCAAGTTTTGGACTTGAACGAGCAGTACTTC	CASSQVLDLNEQYF
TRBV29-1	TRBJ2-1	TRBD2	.	TGCAGCGTTGAATTGGGACCAGCGGGGGGGCGCTCCTACAATGAGCAGTTCTTC	CSVELGPAGGRSYNEQFF
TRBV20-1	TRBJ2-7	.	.	TGCAGTGTTTGGCAGGCCTACGAGCAGTACTTC	CSVWQAYEQYF
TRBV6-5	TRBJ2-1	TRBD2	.	TGTGCCAGCGGACTAAACGGACTAGCCGGCAATGAGCAGTTCTTC	CASGLNGLAGNEQFF
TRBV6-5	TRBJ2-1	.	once	TGTGCCAGCAGTTTCGGAGAAGGAATATACAATGAGCAGTTCTTC	CASSFGEGIYNEQFF
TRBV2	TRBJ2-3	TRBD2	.	TGTGCCAGCAAGACCAGCGGGGGTGGGGATACGCAGTATTTT	CASKTSGGGDTQYF